One and the same sample provided the 24 T cell receptor beta chains below, sequenced in a study of blood T cells in healthy people across ages. Alongside a J-beta primer mix, a sample-barcoded 5' primer served in a second PCR lasting 7 to 11 cycles. TCRdb reprocessed the 5' RACE reads via MiXCR and lists one record per CDR3 protein. The sample contains 950,000 to 1,200,000 distinct CDR3 sequences, 35% to 40% of which appear only once. Material: blood. All receptors come from a man between 18 and 29 years old in good health.

This clonotype was seen a handful of times. This rearrangement joins TRBV20-1 to TRBJ1-1; 7 bases map to TRBD1. This CDR3 has 14 residues. From germline, CDR1 is DFQATT and CDR2 SNEGSKA (reference sequence). V was pared by 6 bases and J by 4 bases, with 11 bases of the junction left unmatched. CDR3 amino acids: CSATPRQGFTEAFF. The CDR3, as DNA: TGCAGTGCAACACCACGACAGGGTTTCACTGAAGCTTTCTTT.

This clonotype turned up a few times. The rearrangement joins TRBV6-5 to TRBJ2-7; TRBD2 matches 7 bases. Germline V CDR1 and CDR2: MNHEY, SVGAGI. CDR3 length: 13 residues. The trim removed 5 bases at V and 0 bases at J, leaving 1 base unmatched. CDR3 sequence reads: CASSRGVSYEQYF. The CDR3 DNA is TGTGCCAGCAGTCGGGGGGTCTCCTACGAGCAGTACTTC.

V is TRBV6-6 and J is TRBJ1-1, with 8 bases identical to TRBD1. The germline V gene encodes CDR1 MNHNY and CDR2 SVGAGI (reference sequence). This CDR3 has 14 residues. Germline trimming cut 5 bases from V and 5 bases from J; bases unmatched to any gene: 7. CDR3 residues: CASSDAGGQTEAFF. For the CDR3, the DNA is TGTGCCAGCAGTGACGCAGGGGGCCAAACTGAAGCTTTCTTT.

The chain couples TRBV29-1 to TRBJ2-5; no reliable D call. The germline V gene encodes CDR1 SQVTM and CDR2 ANQGSEA. V dropped 5 bases and J dropped 6 bases, with 13 bases sitting between them. This CDR3 comprises 12 residues. The CDR3: CSVSNQTKTQYF. The DNA of the CDR3 is TGCAGCGTTAGTAACCAGACGAAGACCCAGTACTTC.

This clonotype was found a few times. The chain combines TRBV30 with TRBJ1-2; D unclear. The germline V gene has CDR1 GTSNPN and CDR2 SVGIG (reference sequence). The CDR3 consists of 13 residues. Trimming shortened V by 0 bases and J by 8 bases, and 13 bases separated the two germline ends. CDR3 nucleotides: TGTGCCTGGAGTGTTCAAGGGATCTACGGCTACACCTTC. As protein: CAWSVQGIYGYTF.

This chain links TRBV12-3 or TRBV12-4 with TRBJ1-4; 8 bases are a match to TRBD1. CDR3 size: 15 residues. J lost 7 bases, V lost 5 bases, and 9 bases had no gene match. The CDR3 sequence is CASSARTGSGEKLFF. The CDR3 nucleotides read TGTGCCAGCAGTGCCCGGACAGGGTCGGGTGAAAAACTGTTTTTT.

The genes are TRBV6-6 and TRBJ1-1, with D uncertain. The CDR3 spans 14 residues. The V end lost 1 base, the J end lost 4 bases, and 10 bases lay between the germline ends. CDR1 is MNHNY, CDR2 SVGAGI, per germline (reference sequence). CDR3 region: CASSYFPDFTEAFF. The CDR3 DNA follows: TGTGCCAGCAGTTACTTTCCGGACTTCACTGAAGCTTTCTTT.

The rearrangement links TRBV6-5 to TRBJ1-4; D is ambiguous. In germline, CDR1 is MNHEY, CDR2 SVGAGI. The CDR3 runs 14 residues. V shed 2 bases and J shed 7 bases, with 11 bases lying between them. CDR3 residues: CASSYAGSGEKLFF. CDR3 DNA: TGTGCCAGCAGTTACGCCGGGTCGGGTGAAAAACTGTTTTTT.

This clonotype occurred many times. The rearrangement links TRBV20-1 to TRBJ2-7, with 11 positions matching TRBD2. After removal of 3 bases from V and 2 bases from J, the junction contained 6 bases not matched to a gene. The CDR3 totals 15 residues. Germline CDR1 is DFQATT and CDR2 is SNEGSKA (reference sequence). The CDR3 bases are TGCAGTGCTAGCTACCTAGCGGGGGGCACCTACGAGCAGTACTTC. Its protein product is CSASYLAGGTYEQYF.

This chain uses TRBV3-1 with TRBJ1-2, with unresolved D. Trimming removed 7 bases at V and 0 bases at J, with 15 bases between. The CDR3 extends over 15 amino acids. Germline CDR1 reads LGHDT; CDR2 reads YNNKEL (reference sequence). The CDR3 sequence: CASTPPVSANYGYTF. CDR3 DNA: TGTGCCAGCACCCCCCCGGTTAGCGCTAACTATGGCTACACCTTC.

To note about this clonotype: One end of the junction is discordant with germline, which a read error may explain. This chain links TRBV7-2 with TRBJ1-6; no clear D gene. This CDR3 is 12 amino acids long. Germline V gene sequence: CDR1 SGHTA, CDR2 FQGNSA. The CDR3 protein is CASSLALSPPHF. CDR3 bases: TGTGCCAGCAGCTTAGCTCTGTCACCCCCCCACTTT.

As regards this clonotype: One end of the junction fails to match germline, which may point to a read error. The V gene is TRBV5-5, the J gene TRBJ2-3; the D gene is possibly TRBD2 (6 bases). Germline V CDR1 and CDR2: SGHKS, YYEKEE (reference sequence). The CDR3 extends over 15 amino acids. The CDR3: CAGSLPSGSADTQYF. In nucleotides, the CDR3 is TGTGCCGGCAGCTTGCCCAGCGGGTCGGCAGATACGCAGTATTTT.

This chain connects TRBV12-3 or TRBV12-4 to TRBJ2-4; no clear D gene. V was trimmed by 5 bases and J by 3 bases, leaving 17 bases between them. The CDR3 covers 16 residues. The CDR3 region has the DNA TGTGCCAGCAGTCACTCTCGTTCCGATAACAAAAACATTCAGTACTTC. Protein: CASSHSRSDNKNIQYF.

This chain joins TRBV6-5 and TRBJ1-4; D remains unclear. This CDR3 comprises 15 residues. The V gene lost 4 bases and the J gene lost 5 bases, with 14 bases spanning the gap. Per germline, CDR1 MNHEY and CDR2 SVGAGI. The CDR3 loop reads CASSSRASANEKLFF. The CDR3 coding sequence is TGTGCCAGCAGTTCCCGGGCCTCCGCAAATGAAAAACTGTTTTTT.

The rearrangement joins TRBV6-4 to TRBJ2-2; D is unclear. This CDR3 is built from 14 residues. V was shortened by 6 bases and J by 5 bases, with 13 bases between the two germline ends. CDR1 is MRHNA, CDR2 SNTAGT, per germline. The CDR3 region is CASSARPPTGELFF. The CDR3 DNA follows: TGTGCCAGCAGCGCGCGACCCCCGACCGGGGAGCTGTTTTTT.

A few counts support this clonotype. The chain employs TRBV9 and TRBJ2-1, with 10 nucleotides matching TRBD2. Matching the DNA end better, TRBJ2-7 makes the J call doubtful. Looked up from germline, CDR1 is SGDLS and CDR2 is YYNGEE. The CDR3 contains 15 residues. The CDR3 reads CASSETSGLYNEQYF. The DNA of the CDR3 is TGTGCCAGCAGCGAGACTAGCGGGCTGTACAATGAGCAGTACTTC.

This clonotype has a count of ten or more. The chain uses TRBV20-1 and TRBJ1-1; unclear D gene. This CDR3 contains 15 residues. The germline gives CDR1 DFQATT, CDR2 SNEGSKA (reference sequence). V gave up 2 bases and J gave up 6 bases, with 19 bases separating them. CDR3 in amino acids: CSARITGLLGAEAFF. As DNA, the CDR3 is TGCAGTGCTAGAATCACTGGTCTCCTTGGCGCTGAAGCTTTCTTT.

This clonotype turned up a few times. This sequence joins TRBV25-1 and TRBJ1-1; 10 bases are shared with TRBD1. The J segment lost 1 base and the V segment lost 4 bases, leaving 3 bases of the junction unmatched. CDR3 length: 15 amino acids. Germline CDR1 and CDR2: MGHDK and SYGVNS. As DNA, the CDR3 is TGTGCCAGCAGTGGGGACAGGGGCTCGAACACTGAAGCTTTCTTT. Translating it yields CASSGDRGSNTEAFF.

The rearrangement links TRBV28 to TRBJ2-3; D may be TRBD1 or TRBD2 (6 bases each). The germline V gene encodes CDR1 MDHEN and CDR2 SYDVKM. The ends were cut back, 5 bases at V and 2 bases at J, with 17 bases in the middle. The length of the CDR3 is 16 residues. The CDR3 nucleotides are TGTGCCAGCAGTCTTTCGGGGGCGGGACCCACAGATACGCAGTATTTT. Its protein is CASSLSGAGPTDTQYF.

V usage is TRBV12-3 or TRBV12-4 and J usage is TRBJ1-1; TRBD1 is a possible D gene (5 bases). The V gene lost 5 bases and the J gene lost 4 bases, with 14 bases spanning the gap. CDR3 length: 14 amino acids. CDR3 sequence (DNA): TGTGCCAGCAGTATGGGCTCCGGGGGCACTGAAGCTTTCTTT. Its translation: CASSMGSGGTEAFF.

The chain uses TRBV20-1 and TRBJ1-5, with 10 bases fitting TRBD1. Germline CDR1 and CDR2: DFQATT and SNEGSKA (reference sequence). CDR3 length equals 14 residues. Unmatched junction bases numbered 5, after V lost 5 bases and J lost 4 bases. The CDR3 bases are TGCAGTGCTTCACCGGGACAGGGGAATCAGCCCCAGCATTTT. It is translated as CSASPGQGNQPQHF.

The table lists this clonotype with a few counts. The genes are TRBV28 and TRBJ1-5; D not resolved. Deletions cut 4 bases from V and 6 bases from J, with 7 bases between. Germline V gene lookup returns CDR1 MDHEN and CDR2 SYDVKM. CDR3 size: 12 residues. Here the CDR3 reads CASSWGGQPQHF. Written as DNA, the CDR3 is TGTGCCAGCAGTTGGGGTGGTCAGCCCCAGCATTTT. The whole variable domain, remainder taken from reference TRBV28 and TRBJ1-5, is DVKVTQSSRYLVKRTGEKVFLECVQDMDHENMFWYRQDPGLGLRLIYFSYDVKMKEKGDIPEGYSVSREKKERFSLILESASTNQTSMYLCASSWGGQPQHFGDGTRLSIL.

In regard to this clonotype: One end of the junction varies from germline; a read error may be responsible. The chain links TRBV3-1 to TRBJ2-3; D is ambiguous. Germline V gene lookup returns CDR1 LGHDT and CDR2 YNNKEL (reference sequence). This CDR3 has 13 residues. CDR3 coding DNA: TGTGCCAGCAGCCAAGACGGGCGAGATACGCGGTATTTT. It translates to CASSQDGRDTRYF.

The chain combines TRBV29-1 with TRBJ2-7, with unresolved D. Germline V gene sequence: CDR1 SQVTM, CDR2 ANQGSEA. Trimming took 4 bases from V and 6 from J, leaving 7 bases between them. The CDR3 is 10 residues long. DNA of the CDR3: TGCAGCGTTGCTCAGTCCGAGCAGTACTTC. Protein: CSVAQSEQYF.